This TCR beta chain was recovered during a study of graft-versus-host responses after intestinal transplantation. On the study more broadly: Multivisceral, liver-intestinal, or isolated intestinal transplants were given to recipients. All recipients got anti-thymocyte globulin induction, then tacrolimus and steroids for approximately three years.

Per germline, CDR1 SNHLY and CDR2 FYNNEI. This CDR3 is 15 amino acids long. Trimming took 3 bases from V and 2 from J, leaving 8 bases between them. Study outcomes and limitations: There were GvH clones found in recipient marrow, and some of them appeared first in ileum or blood. HvG clone declines early post-transplant were associated with peak circulating GvH levels.

The assay was immunoSEQ multiplex PCR, and TCRdb's table has in-frame clones only and misses some. The sample includes approximately 100,000 clones, about 83% of them seen just once. Of note for this clone: Its cognate antigen is unknown.

This clonotype originated in a human patient who received an intestinal transplant, so some T cells may come from the graft donor. Material: PBMCs, obtained 255 days after intestinal transplant. The chain employs TRBV2 and TRBJ1-6; D gene uncertain. In DNA, the CDR3 is TGTGCCAGCAGTGACAGTCGTACCTATAATTCACCCCTCCACTTT. Its translation is CASSDSRTYNSPLHF.